The present entry profiles one T cell receptor beta chain with its context. The data were taken from a study of blood T cell repertoires in COVID-19. Study-level background: Whether acute or convalescent, the COVID-19 samples came from the United States, Italy and Spain. T cells, B-cell-depleted T cells, or PBMCs provided the cDNA or gDNA that served as material.

Original processing methods: Amplification from reference gene primers served as the basis for estimated nucleated cell counts. The data were produced by immunoSEQ multiplex PCR, yet TCRdb's version contains in-frame clones alone and is incomplete. V and J calls and clone size are copied from that table; D and trimming were computed from the DNA. The sample lists 300,000 to 400,000 clones; about 87% were seen once. Seattle researchers signed up patients amid active infection and tracked them longitudinally. Source material: peripheral blood. This receptor was identified in a woman in her 50s with COVID-19, enrolled during active disease.

The CDR3 loop is CASSIGQPTGELFF. Here the CDR3 DNA reads TGCGCCAGCAGCATAGGACAGCCCACCGGGGAGCTGTTTTTT. This chain uses TRBV4-1 with TRBJ2-2; D perhaps matches TRBD1 (6 bases). V gave up 5 bases and J gave up 4 bases, with 11 bases separating them. The V gene's germline CDR1 is MGHRA and CDR2 YSYEKL. This CDR3 has 14 residues.